The 31 T cell receptor beta chains below were found in one sample sequenced in a study of technical replicates of blood from several donors (dated by TCRdb to the late 2010s). The library was obtained by the immunoSEQ multiplex PCR assay. Sourced from immuneACCESS, this table was stored by TCRdb with only in-frame sequences that have V and J called. A share of the clones is absent; for the studies checked, an unresolved V gene accounts for under half, and the remainder has no known explanation. For this sample the table gives approximately 87,000 clones, of which approximately 91% were detected only once. The ten largest clones capture 0.3% to 0.45% of the sample. Sequencing was done on a sample of T cells isolated from PBMCs. These receptors originate from a human donor in good health. Some clones in this sample may be carry-over from other donors' samples.

The V and J genes are TRBV5-1 and TRBJ2-7; 7 nucleotides line up with TRBD1. Germline CDR1 and CDR2: SGHRS and YFSETQ. The CDR3 is 14 amino acids. V was pared by 1 base and J by 0 bases, with 1 base of the junction left unmatched. For the CDR3, the DNA is TGCGCCAGCAGCTTGACAGGGGCCTCCTACGAGCAGTACTTC. Protein product: CASSLTGASYEQYF.

This chain joins TRBV4-2 and TRBJ2-7; TRBD1 matches at 8 bases. Germline-derived CDR1 and CDR2 are LGHNA and YNFKEQ. The CDR3 extends over 17 amino acids. The V segment lost 4 bases and the J segment 0 bases; nucleotides outside the gene matches: 11. The CDR3 spells CASSPAGQGQSSYEQYF. The CDR3 nucleotides are TGTGCCAGCAGCCCCGCCGGACAGGGCCAAAGCTCCTACGAGCAGTACTTC.

This clone occurred a few times. The chain links TRBV6-5 to TRBJ1-1, with a possible D match to TRBD1 (5 bases). The germline V gene has CDR1 MNHEY and CDR2 SVGAGI. This CDR3 has 12 amino acids. Trimming left V 2 bases short and J 6 bases short, with 7 bases between. The CDR3 nucleotides read TGTGCCAGCAGTTACGCGGGGGCTGAAGCTTTCTTT. Amino acid sequence: CASSYAGAEAFF.

The rearrangement links TRBV25-1 to TRBJ1-6; the match to TRBD1 covers 10 bases. CDR3 length: 15 amino acids. V lost 3 bases and J lost 10; bases outside the gene matches: 6. The germline V gene has CDR1 MGHDK and CDR2 SYGVNS. Written as DNA, the CDR3 is TGTGCCAGCAGTGATCGGACAGGGGGAAGATCACCCCTCCACTTT. It encodes CASSDRTGGRSPLHF. Complete variable domain (other parts from reference TRBV25-1 and TRBJ1-6): EADIYQTPRYLVIGTGKKITLECSQTMGHDKMYWYQQDPGMELHLIHYSYGVNSTEKGDLSSESTVSRIRTEHFPLTLESARPSHTSQYLCASSDRTGGRSPLHFGNGTRLTVT.

This rearrangement joins TRBV5-1 to TRBJ2-3; 12 bases are shared with TRBD2. Germline V gene lookup returns CDR1 SGHRS and CDR2 YFSETQ. Trimming took 4 bases from V and 2 from J; bases not matched to a gene: 5. This CDR3 spans 16 amino acids. CDR3 protein: CASSRTSGVPTDTQYF. CDR3 DNA sequence: TGCGCCAGCAGCAGGACTAGCGGGGTTCCCACAGATACGCAGTATTTT.

The chain carries TRBV5-6 and TRBJ2-7, with 9 bases lining up with TRBD2. CDR3 length equals 15 residues. CDR1 is SGHDT, CDR2 YYEEEE, per germline. The V gene end was trimmed by 3 bases and the J gene end by 2 bases; junction bases not matched to a gene: 6. In DNA form, the CDR3 reads TGTGCCAGCAGCTATGGACTAGCGAGAGCCTACGAGCAGTACTTC. Translated: CASSYGLARAYEQYF. The full variable domain, its missing parts supplied by reference TRBV5-6 and TRBJ2-7, is DAGVTQSPTHLIKTRGQQVTLRCSPKSGHDTVSWYQQALGQGPQFIFQYYEEEERQRGNFPDRFSGHQFPNYSSELNVNALLLGDSALYLCASSYGLARAYEQYFGPGTRLTVT.

The V and J genes are TRBV4-3 and TRBJ2-5; tentative D call: TRBD2 (6 bases). This CDR3 has 14 residues. Trimming removed 4 bases from V and 4 bases from J, with 13 bases in between. Germline V lookup: CDR1 LGHNA, CDR2 YSLEER. The DNA of the CDR3 is TGCGCCAGCAGCCCCCGGGGGTTAGGAGAGACCCAGTACTTC. Residues: CASSPRGLGETQYF.

The CDR3 region is CASSLGQGANTIYF. In nucleotides, the CDR3 is TGTGCCAGCAGCCTGGGACAGGGGGCGAACACCATATATTTT. J is TRBJ1-3 and V is TRBV5-6, with 12 bases aligning to TRBD1. The CDR3 covers 14 residues. V lost 4 bases and J lost 7; bases outside the gene matches: 3. CDR1 is SGHDT, CDR2 YYEEEE, per germline.

CDR3: CATSTGQGGDQPQHF. CDR3 nucleotide sequence: TGTGCCACCAGCACCGGACAGGGTGGCGATCAGCCCCAGCATTTT. The J gene is TRBJ1-5, the V gene TRBV15; TRBD1 matches 8 bases. Per germline, CDR1 LNHNV and CDR2 YYDKDF (reference sequence). J lost 5 bases, V lost 4 bases, and 7 bases had no gene match. This CDR3 is built from 15 residues.

This rearrangement joins TRBV6-5 to TRBJ1-1; the D is unclear. CDR1 is MNHEY, CDR2 SVGAGI, per germline. The CDR3 is 11 amino acids. V lost 4 bases and J lost 8, with 8 bases in between. The CDR3 DNA follows: TGTGCCAGCAGTTTGGGCGGGGAAGCTTTCTTT. It translates to CASSLGGEAFF.

This rearrangement joins TRBV10-2 to TRBJ2-2; D unclear. The CDR3 loop spans 14 amino acids. The V and J ends lost 6 bases and 0 bases respectively, with 8 bases between them. Germline CDR1 reads WSHSY; CDR2 reads SAAADI. The CDR3 DNA sequence: TGCGCCAGCAGCCAGGTTGCGAACACCGGGGAGCTGTTTTTT. It translates to CASSQVANTGELFF.

J is TRBJ2-4 and V is TRBV6-5; perhaps TRBD2 as D (5 bases). Germline CDR1 MNHEY, CDR2 SVGAGI. V lost 11 bases and J lost 0, with 14 bases in between. The CDR3 is 14 amino acids. The CDR3 sequence is CAAKSGGAKNIQYF. The CDR3, as DNA: TGTGCCGCAAAAAGCGGAGGAGCCAAAAACATTCAGTACTTC.

The chain combines TRBV5-1 with TRBJ1-4; D is unclear. Germline CDR1 reads SGHRS; CDR2 reads YFSETQ. The germline V and J ends were trimmed by 3 bases and 0 bases, with 24 bases remaining between them. CDR3 length equals 20 residues. Here the CDR3 DNA reads TGCGCCAGCAGCTCCGTCCCGGAGTATCAGTTAGATGCAACTAATGAAAAACTGTTTTTT. Encoded protein: CASSSVPEYQLDATNEKLFF.

The chain has TRBV18 and TRBJ1-2, with TRBD1 matching 9 bases. This CDR3 contains 14 residues. The germline gives CDR1 KGHSH, CDR2 LQKENI. V lost 3 bases, J lost 3 bases, and 2 bases stayed unmatched. CDR3 loop: CASSPRQGDYGYTF. The CDR3 region has the DNA TGTGCCAGCTCACCTAGACAGGGGGACTATGGCTACACCTTC. Full variable domain (rest looked up from reference TRBV18 and TRBJ1-2): NAGVMQNPRHLVRRRGQEARLRCSPMKGHSHVYWYRQLPEEGLKFMVYLQKENIIDESGMPKERFSAEFPKEGPSILRIQQVVRGDSAAYFCASSPRQGDYGYTFGSGTRLTVV.

This chain uses TRBV6-5 with TRBJ1-2, with TRBD1 identical over 10 bases. CDR1 is MNHEY, CDR2 SVGAGI, per germline. With 0 bases clipped from V and 2 bases from J, the junction kept 0 bases outside the gene matches. The CDR3 totals 15 residues. The CDR3 sequence is CASSYSGQGNYGYTF. As DNA, the CDR3 is TGTGCCAGCAGTTACTCGGGACAGGGGAACTATGGCTACACCTTC.

The chain couples TRBV9 to TRBJ2-2, with TRBD2 matching over 13 bases. The CDR3 has 20 residues. V was pared by 1 base and J by 7 bases, with 16 bases of the junction left unmatched. The germline V gene encodes CDR1 SGDLS and CDR2 YYNGEE. DNA for the CDR3: TGTGCCAGCAGCGTATCTGCCACTAGCGGGAGGGCCGGCCCAGTCGGGGAGCTGTTTTTT. Its translation: CASSVSATSGRAGPVGELFF.

This chain uses TRBV7-2 with TRBJ1-2; no clear D gene. The germline V and J ends were trimmed by 2 bases and 1 base, with 11 bases remaining between them. The CDR3 is 15 amino acids. Germline CDR1 SGHTA, CDR2 FQGNSA. The CDR3 is CASSLRLEDNYGYTF. The CDR3 region has the DNA TGTGCCAGCAGCTTAAGATTGGAGGATAACTATGGCTACACCTTC. The variable domain in full, completed from reference TRBV7-2 and TRBJ1-2, reads GAGVSQSPSNKVTEKGKDVELRCDPISGHTALYWYRQSLGQGLEFLIYFQGNSAPDKSGLPSDRFSAERTGGSVSTLTIQRTQQEDSAVYLCASSLRLEDNYGYTFGSGTRLTVV.

The chain uses TRBV27 and TRBJ2-7, with D hard to call. CDR1 is MNHEY, CDR2 SMNVEV, per germline (reference sequence). V was shortened by 10 bases and J by 5 bases, with 21 bases between the two germline ends. The CDR3 length is 14 residues. The CDR3: CATAPFVGDHEQYF. The CDR3 nucleotides read TGTGCCACCGCCCCCTTCGTGGGCGACCACGAGCAGTACTTC.

The rearrangement uses TRBV15 and TRBJ2-1; tentatively, D is TRBD1 (5 bases). Germline values: CDR1 LNHNV, CDR2 YYDKDF (reference sequence). V was pared by 5 bases and J by 8 bases, with 16 bases between. CDR3 length equals 14 residues. The CDR3 reads CATSQGLLVDEQFF. The CDR3 nucleotides are TGTGCCACCAGCCAGGGTCTATTAGTGGATGAGCAGTTCTTC.

This chain connects TRBV6-5 to TRBJ2-7; D not certain. The germline gives CDR1 MNHEY, CDR2 SVGAGI. V was shortened by 4 bases and J by 3 bases, with 7 bases between the two germline ends. This CDR3 comprises 12 residues. The CDR3, as DNA: TGTGCCAGCAGTTCCCGGTTCTACGAGCAGTACTTC. Encoded protein: CASSSRFYEQYF.

This clone has a handful of counts. The sample carries other DNA sequences with the same CDR3. The V call is TRBV15, the J call TRBJ2-5; 7 bases agree with TRBD1. The CDR3 spans 14 residues. Trimming at V came to 1 base and at J to 2 bases, leaving 1 base not matched to a gene. Looked up from germline, CDR1 is LNHNV and CDR2 is YYDKDF (reference sequence). CDR3 sequence (DNA): TGTGCCACCAGCAGAGCGGGACAGCAAGAGACCCAGTACTTC. This translates into CATSRAGQQETQYF.

The chain carries TRBV11-2 and TRBJ2-3, with D hard to call. V lost 4 bases, J lost 10 bases, and 12 bases lay in between. The length of the CDR3 is 12 residues. Germline CDR1 and CDR2: SGHAT and FQNNGV. The CDR3, as DNA: TGTGCCAGCAGCTCTTCGCAGAATGCGCAGTATTTT. This encodes CASSSSQNAQYF.

The chain couples TRBV15 to TRBJ1-1; D is unresolved. Looked up from germline, CDR1 is LNHNV and CDR2 is YYDKDF (reference sequence). The CDR3 has 15 residues. The germline V and J ends were trimmed by 0 bases and 6 bases, with 14 bases remaining between them. The CDR3: CATSRENTRFAEAFF. The CDR3 DNA sequence: TGTGCCACCAGCAGAGAAAACACCCGTTTCGCTGAAGCTTTCTTT.

The chain uses TRBV7-9 and TRBJ1-2; TRBD1 agrees at 7 bases. CDR3 length equals 14 residues. Trimming took 5 bases from V and 7 from J; bases not matched to a gene: 10. In germline, CDR1 is SEHNR, CDR2 FQNEAQ (reference sequence). The chain's CDR3 is CASSGDSRSAGYTF. The CDR3 DNA reads TGTGCCAGCAGCGGGGACAGCAGGTCAGCTGGCTACACCTTC.

The genes are TRBV27 and TRBJ2-1, with 7 nucleotides matching TRBD2. There are 15 residues in the CDR3. From germline, CDR1 is MNHEY and CDR2 SMNVEV (reference sequence). After removal of 3 bases from V and 0 bases from J, the junction contained 2 bases not matched to a gene. For the CDR3, the DNA is TGTGCCAGCAGTTTTGGCGGGGGCTCCTACAATGAGCAGTTCTTC. This codes for CASSFGGGSYNEQFF.

The chain is built from TRBV27 and TRBJ1-5; 7 bases map to TRBD1. Germline trimming cut 6 bases from V and 3 bases from J; bases unmatched to any gene: 2. Germline-derived CDR1 and CDR2 are MNHEY and SMNVEV (reference sequence). The CDR3 loop spans 13 amino acids. This chain's CDR3 is CASRGQYNQPQHF. For the CDR3, the DNA is TGTGCCAGCAGGGGACAGTACAATCAGCCCCAGCATTTT.

This clone has more than one count but fewer than ten. CDR3 residues: CASSQAGGGHEQYF. DNA for the CDR3: TGCGCCAGCAGCCAAGCTGGGGGAGGACACGAGCAGTACTTC. The chain uses TRBV4-1 and TRBJ2-7, with a weak D call TRBD2 (6 bases). Between the trimmed V and J ends, which lost 1 base and 5 bases, there was a span of 12 bases. The CDR3 totals 14 residues. The germline V gene encodes CDR1 MGHRA and CDR2 YSYEKL.

The gene calls are TRBV19 and TRBJ2-1, with 11 bases aligning to TRBD1. Trimming at V came to 5 bases and at J to 6 bases, leaving 6 bases not matched to a gene. The CDR3 totals 15 residues. Looked up from germline, CDR1 is LNHDA and CDR2 is SQIVND (reference sequence). CDR3 nucleotides: TGTGCCAGTAGTCCGGGACAGGGGGTTTTCAATGAGCAGTTCTTC. It is translated as CASSPGQGVFNEQFF.

The chain combines TRBV6-5 with TRBJ1-2; 7 bases fit TRBD1. J was trimmed by 0 bases and V by 4 bases; bases with no gene match: 8. There are 16 residues in the CDR3. Germline V gives CDR1 MNHEY, CDR2 SVGAGI. The CDR3 DNA reads as TGTGCCAGCAGTTCCACAAGGGACAGAGCTAACTATGGCTACACCTTC. Amino acids: CASSSTRDRANYGYTF.

The V call is TRBV7-2, the J call TRBJ1-5; TRBD1 is a possible D gene (6 bases). The CDR3 has 14 residues. Germline V gene data show CDR1 as SGHTA and CDR2 as FQGNSA. Between the trimmed V and J ends, which lost 2 bases and 6 bases, there was a span of 11 bases. The CDR3 here is CASSLNPGVQPQHF. DNA for the CDR3: TGTGCCAGCAGCTTAAATCCAGGGGTTCAGCCCCAGCATTTT. The full variable domain, with the rest looked up from reference TRBV7-2 and TRBJ1-5, is GAGVSQSPSNKVTEKGKDVELRCDPISGHTALYWYRQSLGQGLEFLIYFQGNSAPDKSGLPSDRFSAERTGGSVSTLTIQRTQQEDSAVYLCASSLNPGVQPQHFGDGTRLSIL.

The chain combines TRBV20-1 with TRBJ1-2; D is unclear. The V end was cut by 6 bases, the J end by 8 bases, with 7 bases between. This CDR3 spans 9 amino acids. Germline CDR1 is DFQATT and CDR2 is SNEGSKA (reference sequence). In nucleotides, the CDR3 is TGCAGTGCGATACAAGGCTACACCTTC. It is translated as CSAIQGYTF.